One sample yielded the 19 T cell receptor beta chains listed below, sequenced in a study of T cells in Graves' hyperthyroidism and ophthalmopathy. Authors of the study amplified TCR beta CDR3 regions from RNA transcripts. HTBI primers drove first-round RT-PCR of the TCR CDR3. TCRdb called the multiplex PCR reads again in MiXCR, with one record for every CDR3 protein. The sample consists of about 400,000 distinct CDR3 sequences, around 16% of them appearing once. Source material: blood. These receptors originate from a woman aged 18-35 years with Graves' hyperthyroidism.

This clonotype occurred many times. The V and J genes are TRBV20-1 and TRBJ2-3, with TRBD2 matching 7 bases. CDR3 size: 17 residues. Germline V gene sequence: CDR1 DFQATT, CDR2 SNEGSKA (reference sequence). J gave up 2 bases and V 5 bases, and 16 bases lay outside the gene matches. CDR3 sequence reads: CSAGVGVRGTNTDTQYF. The CDR3 DNA is TGCAGTGCTGGAGTGGGGGTCCGCGGGACTAACACAGATACGCAGTATTTT.

There are many counts of this clonotype. J is TRBJ1-2 and V is TRBV5-1, with unresolved D. Germline V lookup: CDR1 SGHRS, CDR2 YFSETQ. The CDR3 is made up of 11 amino acids. V lost 1 base to trimming and J lost 8 bases, with 6 bases between them. The CDR3 region has the DNA TGCGCCAGCAGCTTGCAAGAGGGCTACACCTTC. Protein: CASSLQEGYTF. Full variable domain (missing parts from reference TRBV5-1 and TRBJ1-2): KAGVTQTPRYLIKTRGQQVTLSCSPISGHRSVSWYQQTPGQGLQFLFEYFSETQRNKGNFPGRFSGRQFSNSRSEMNVSTLELGDSALYLCASSLQEGYTFGSGTRLTVV.

V is TRBV3-1 and J is TRBJ1-2; 7 bases align to TRBD1. Germline V CDR1 and CDR2: LGHDT, YNNKEL (reference sequence). The trim removed 1 base at V and 8 bases at J, leaving 7 bases unmatched. The CDR3 contains 14 residues. Here the CDR3 reads CASSQVERGRGYTF. DNA of the CDR3: TGTGCCAGCAGCCAAGTGGAAAGGGGGCGAGGCTACACCTTC.

The table lists this clonotype with a count of one. The genes are TRBV6-1 and TRBJ2-7; 8 bases fit TRBD2. Germline CDR1 and CDR2: MNHNS and SASEGT. The CDR3 loop spans 16 amino acids. V gave up 3 bases and J gave up 7 bases; unmatched junction bases: 14. The CDR3 sequence: CASSEDAGGLSREQYF. The CDR3, as DNA: TGTGCCAGCAGTGAGGACGCGGGGGGCCTCTCAAGGGAGCAGTACTTC.

The chain has TRBV29-1 and TRBJ2-5, with a tentative D call TRBD1 (5 bases). Germline loops: CDR1 SQVTM, CDR2 ANQGSEA. The CDR3 spans 16 residues. Trimming took 0 bases from V and 2 from J, leaving 16 bases between them. CDR3 sequence: CSVEDASETAQETQYF. CDR3 DNA sequence: TGCAGCGTTGAAGATGCTTCGGAGACAGCGCAAGAGACCCAGTACTTC.

This clonotype has ten or more counts. The chain couples TRBV6-6 to TRBJ2-3, with D perhaps matching TRBD1 or TRBD2 (6 bases each). The CDR3 runs 16 residues. Trimming shortened V by 0 bases and J by 6 bases, and 16 bases separated the two germline ends. Per germline, CDR1 MNHNY and CDR2 SVGAGI (reference sequence). The CDR3 sequence: CASSYSGGLGIDTQYF. CDR3 sequence (DNA): TGTGCCAGCAGTTACTCTGGGGGGCTAGGAATCGATACGCAGTATTTT.

This clonotype was found many times. The CDR3 spells CASSLGGSNYEQYF. CDR3 nucleotide sequence: TGTGCCAGCAGTTTAGGGGGATCCAACTACGAGCAGTACTTC. V gene TRBV12-3 or TRBV12-4 combines with J gene TRBJ2-7; D gene uncertain. The CDR3 extends over 14 amino acids. V lost 1 base to trimming and J lost 3 bases, with 10 bases between them.

This clonotype was seen at least ten times. V usage is TRBV11-2 and J usage is TRBJ2-7; TRBD2 matches at 10 bases. CDR3 length: 15 amino acids. Germline CDR1 SGHAT, CDR2 FQNNGV. J gave up 3 bases and V 2 bases, and 4 bases lay outside the gene matches. The CDR3 here is CASSLTQRGGYEQYF. The CDR3 bases are TGTGCCAGCAGCTTAACACAGCGGGGGGGCTACGAGCAGTACTTC.

This clonotype was recorded many times. The J gene is TRBJ2-1, the V gene TRBV2; a weak D match, TRBD2 (5 bases). V shed 8 bases and J shed 0 bases, with 35 bases lying between them. Germline CDR1 and CDR2: SNHLY and FYNNEI. The CDR3 covers 22 residues. This CDR3 is CASDPVDGYHQERESSYNEQFF. The CDR3 nucleotides read TGTGCCAGCGACCCTGTCGATGGGTACCACCAAGAGAGGGAGAGCTCCTACAATGAGCAGTTCTTC. Together with reference TRBV2 and TRBJ2-1, the CDR3 gives the full variable domain: EPEVTQTPSHQVTQMGQEVILRCVPISNHLYFYWYRQILGQKVEFLVSFYNNEISEKSEIFDDQFSVERPDGSNFTLKIRSTKLEDSAMYFCASDPVDGYHQERESSYNEQFFGPGTRLTVL.

The chain combines TRBV24-1 with TRBJ2-7, with 7 bases lining up with TRBD1. Germline V gene sequence: CDR1 KGHDR, CDR2 SFDVKD. V was clipped by 0 bases and J by 2 bases; unmatched bases: 3. The CDR3 runs 15 residues. The CDR3 DNA follows: TGTGCCACCAGTGATTTGGGGACAGAGACCTACGAGCAGTACTTC. It yields the protein CATSDLGTETYEQYF.

This clonotype occurred many times. The chain employs TRBV7-8 and TRBJ2-3; 9 nucleotides align to TRBD1. The CDR3 consists of 16 residues. Germline CDR1 is SGHVS and CDR2 is FQNEAQ. After removal of 4 bases from V and 2 bases from J, the junction contained 7 bases not matched to a gene. The CDR3, as DNA: TGTGCCAGCAGCTCGAGCCGGGACAGGGACACAGATACGCAGTATTTT. Protein sequence: CASSSSRDRDTDTQYF.

This clonotype was counted a few times. The V and J genes are TRBV4-1 and TRBJ2-7; D remains ambiguous. The CDR3 contains 16 residues. Germline CDR1 MGHRA, CDR2 YSYEKL. V was trimmed by 0 bases and J by 2 bases, leaving 14 bases between them. CDR3 sequence (DNA): TGCGCCAGCAGCCAAGATCAGGTAGCTTACGCCTACGAGCAGTACTTC. This encodes CASSQDQVAYAYEQYF.

In this sample, this clonotype turned up a few times. The gene calls are TRBV7-3 and TRBJ2-6, with D possibly called TRBD1 or TRBD2 (5 bases each). The germline V gene has CDR1 SGHTA and CDR2 FQGTGA. This CDR3 has 19 residues. Trimming shortened V by 1 base and J by 0 bases, and 16 bases separated the two germline ends. The CDR3 DNA reads TGTGCCAGCAGCTTAAAAATGGGACGGGCCCCCTCTGGGGCCAACGTCCTGACTTTC. This gives the protein CASSLKMGRAPSGANVLTF.

This clonotype was observed many times. The chain links TRBV7-6 to TRBJ2-1, with a weak D call TRBD2 (6 bases). The CDR3 covers 18 residues. The germline V and J ends were trimmed by 1 base and 2 bases, with 18 bases remaining between them. CDR1 and CDR2 (germline): SGHVS, FNYEAQ. CDR3 protein: CASSLVRPGLGAYNEQFF. CDR3 coding DNA: TGTGCCAGCAGCTTAGTCAGACCGGGACTTGGGGCCTACAATGAGCAGTTCTTC.

CDR3 amino acids: CATSRGGGSFYYNEQFF. The DNA for the CDR3 is TGTGCCACCAGCAGAGGTGGCGGGAGCTTTTACTACAATGAGCAGTTCTTC. The V and J genes are TRBV15 and TRBJ2-1, with 7 bases lining up with TRBD2. The CDR3 is 17 residues long. Trimming removed 1 base from V and 3 bases from J; junction bases left unmatched: 9. CDR1 and CDR2 from the germline V gene are LNHNV and YYDKDF (reference sequence).

The genes are TRBV20-1 and TRBJ2-3, with 9 bases that match TRBD2. CDR1 DFQATT and CDR2 SNEGSKA come from the germline V gene (reference sequence). CDR3 size: 14 residues. V shed 2 bases, J shed 1 base, and the junction held 1 base outside the gene matches. The CDR3 is CSARRGGGTDTQYF. The CDR3 DNA sequence: TGCAGTGCTAGACGCGGGGGGGGCACAGATACGCAGTATTTT.

This rearrangement joins TRBV24-1 to TRBJ1-4; TRBD1 is a possible D gene (5 bases). This CDR3 comprises 15 residues. Germline V lookup: CDR1 KGHDR, CDR2 SFDVKD. The ends were cut back, 3 bases at V and 4 bases at J, with 11 bases in the middle. The CDR3 spells CATSDRGGSNEKLFF. CDR3 coding DNA: TGTGCCACCAGTGATCGGGGCGGTAGTAATGAAAAACTGTTTTTT.

The chain couples TRBV7-9 to TRBJ2-7, with D possibly matching TRBD2 (6 bases). Germline CDR1 reads SEHNR; CDR2 reads FQNEAQ (reference sequence). The CDR3 runs 13 residues. The V end lost 6 bases, the J end lost 5 bases, and 14 bases lay between the germline ends. CDR3 sequence (DNA): TGTGCCAGCAGGACCGGGACGGGAGACGAGCAGTACTTC. Amino acid sequence: CASRTGTGDEQYF.

In nucleotides, the CDR3 is TGTGCCAGCAGCGTACAGGGCAGCACTGAAGCTTTCTTT. Translated, it gives CASSVQGSTEAFF. This rearrangement joins TRBV11-2 to TRBJ1-1; TRBD1 might be the D (6 bases). The CDR3 runs 13 residues. Trimming took 5 bases from V and 4 from J, leaving 11 bases between them. Germline-derived CDR1 and CDR2 are SGHAT and FQNNGV.